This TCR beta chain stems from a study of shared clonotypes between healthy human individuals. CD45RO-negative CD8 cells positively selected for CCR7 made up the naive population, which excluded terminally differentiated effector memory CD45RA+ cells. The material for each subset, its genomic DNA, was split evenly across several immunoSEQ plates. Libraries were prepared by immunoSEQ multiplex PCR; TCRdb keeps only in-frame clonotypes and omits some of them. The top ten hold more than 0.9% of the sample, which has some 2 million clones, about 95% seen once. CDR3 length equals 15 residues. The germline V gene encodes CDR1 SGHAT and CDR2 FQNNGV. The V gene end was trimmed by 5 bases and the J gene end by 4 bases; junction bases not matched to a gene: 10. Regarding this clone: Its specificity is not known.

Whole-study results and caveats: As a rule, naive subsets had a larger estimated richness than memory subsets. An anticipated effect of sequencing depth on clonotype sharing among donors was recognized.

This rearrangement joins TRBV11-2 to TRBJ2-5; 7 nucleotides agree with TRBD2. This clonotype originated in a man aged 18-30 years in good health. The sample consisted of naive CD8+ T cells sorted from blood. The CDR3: CASSPSAGSGETQYF. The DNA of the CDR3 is TGTGCCAGCAGCCCCTCAGCGGGGTCGGGAGAGACCCAGTACTTC.